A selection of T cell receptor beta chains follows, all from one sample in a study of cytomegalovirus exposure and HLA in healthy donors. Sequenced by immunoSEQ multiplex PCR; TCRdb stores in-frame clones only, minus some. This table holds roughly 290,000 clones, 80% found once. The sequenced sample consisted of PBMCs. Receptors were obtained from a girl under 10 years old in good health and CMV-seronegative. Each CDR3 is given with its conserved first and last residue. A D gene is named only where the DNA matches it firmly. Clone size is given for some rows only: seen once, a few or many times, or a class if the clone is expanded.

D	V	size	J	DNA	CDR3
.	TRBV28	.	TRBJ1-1	TGTGCCAGCAGTTTAATTCTTATGAACACTGAAGCTTTCTTT	CASSLILMNTEAFF
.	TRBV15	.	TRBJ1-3	TGTGCCACCAGCAGAGATCTTCCCTCTTTCCCGGGCTCTGGAAACACCATATATTTT	CATSRDLPSFPGSGNTIYF
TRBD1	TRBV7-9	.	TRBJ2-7	TGTGCCAGCAGCCTCCCGGGACAGGGGGGGGTCGAGCAGTACTTC	CASSLPGQGGVEQYF
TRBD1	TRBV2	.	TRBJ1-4	TGTGCCAGCACGGAGTCGACAGGGAATGAAAAACTGTTTTTT	CASTESTGNEKLFF
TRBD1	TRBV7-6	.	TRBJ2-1	TGTGCCAGCAGCTTAGGGACAGGCAATGAGCAGTTCTTC	CASSLGTGNEQFF
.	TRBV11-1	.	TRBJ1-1	TGTGCCAGCAGCTTAGGCATAGAGAACACTGAAGCTTTCTTT	CASSLGIENTEAFF
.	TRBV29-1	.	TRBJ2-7	TGCAGCGTCAAGGGGTTGTACTCCTACGAGCAGTACTTC	CSVKGLYSYEQYF
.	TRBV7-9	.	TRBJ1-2	TGTGCCAGCAGTTTTGCCCCAGTAGGGGGAATGGGCTACACCTTC	CASSFAPVGGMGYTF
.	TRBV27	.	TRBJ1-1	TGTGCCAGCCGGGGTTTAAGGGAACTGGTGAACACTGAAGCTTTCTTT	CASRGLRELVNTEAFF
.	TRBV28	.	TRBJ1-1	TGTGCCAGCAGGCCCCTGAGCACTGAAGCTTTCTTT	CASRPLSTEAFF
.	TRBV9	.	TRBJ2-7	TGTGCCAGCAGCGTAGCCCGGGACAACTCCTACGAGCAGTACTTC	CASSVARDNSYEQYF
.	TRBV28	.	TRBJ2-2	TGTGCCAGCAGTTTTTCAGGGCGAATCACCGGGGAGCTGTTTTTT	CASSFSGRITGELFF
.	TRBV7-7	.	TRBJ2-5	TGTGCCAGCAGCTTCTTCAGGCAAGGGACCCAGTACTTC	CASSFFRQGTQYF
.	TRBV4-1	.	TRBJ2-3	TGCGCCAGCAGCCGCGGCGGAAGCTTTACGCAGTATTTT	CASSRGGSFTQYF
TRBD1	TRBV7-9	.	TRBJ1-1	TGTGCCAGCAGCTTAGAGGACAGGGAAACTGAAGCTTTCTTT	CASSLEDRETEAFF
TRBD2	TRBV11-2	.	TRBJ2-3	TGTGCCAGCAGCCCAAAGGTGGTAGCGGGAATCACAGATACGCAGTATTTT	CASSPKVVAGITDTQYF
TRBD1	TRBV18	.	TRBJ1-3	TGTGCCAGCTCACCTGTGGACAGGGGCACTGGAAACACCATATATTTT	CASSPVDRGTGNTIYF
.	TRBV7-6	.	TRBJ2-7	TGTGCCAGCAGCTCAATGTGGGGGGATACCTACGAGCAGTACTTC	CASSSMWGDTYEQYF
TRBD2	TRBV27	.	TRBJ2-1	TGTGCCAGCAGTTTGGGGAGCGGGAGAAATGAGCAGTTCTTC	CASSLGSGRNEQFF
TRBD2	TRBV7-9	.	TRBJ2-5	TGTGCCAGCAGCTTCAGTCGTAGCGGGGGTGCGGAGACCCAGTACTTC	CASSFSRSGGAETQYF
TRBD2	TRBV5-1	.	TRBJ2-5	TGCGCCAGCTCTCAGGCGGGGGGGTTCCAAGAGACCCAGTACTTC	CASSQAGGFQETQYF
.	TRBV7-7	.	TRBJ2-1	TGTGCCAGCAGCTCAACTGCGACTGGCGCCAATGAGCAGTTCTTC	CASSSTATGANEQFF
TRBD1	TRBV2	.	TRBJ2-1	TGTGCCAGCAGTGAGGGACAGAGCTCCTACAATGAGCAGTTCTTC	CASSEGQSSYNEQFF
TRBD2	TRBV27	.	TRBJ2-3	TGTGCCAGCAGTCGACCCGGGACTAGCGGGGTCACAGATACGCAGTATTTT	CASSRPGTSGVTDTQYF
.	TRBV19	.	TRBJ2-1	TGTGCCAGTAGTATTTTGGCGGGGAGTCTCCACAATGAGCAGTTCTTC	CASSILAGSLHNEQFF
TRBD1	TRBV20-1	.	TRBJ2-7	TGCAGTGCTAGAGGGACAGGGGGGTGGTACTTC	CSARGTGGWYF
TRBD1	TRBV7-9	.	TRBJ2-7	TGTGCCAGCAGCGGGACGACAGGGGGCTTGAACGAGCAGTACTTC	CASSGTTGGLNEQYF
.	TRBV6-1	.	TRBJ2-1	TGTGCCACCCAAATCCCAGGGTACCATGAGCAGTTCTTC	CATQIPGYHEQFF
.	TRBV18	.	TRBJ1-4	TGTGCCAGCTCACCCCCCACAACTAATGAAAAACTGTTTTTT	CASSPPTTNEKLFF
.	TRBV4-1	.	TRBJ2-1	TGCGCCAGCAGCCAAGCGGGAGTTAGAAGGAATGAGCAGTTCTTC	CASSQAGVRRNEQFF
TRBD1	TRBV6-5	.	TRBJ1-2	TGTGCCAGCAGTTACTCGACAGGGGTCGGCTATGGCTACACCTTC	CASSYSTGVGYGYTF
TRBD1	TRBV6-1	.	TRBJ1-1	TGTGCCAGCAGAGAAGAAGGGACAGGGATGAACACTGAAGCTTTCTTT	CASREEGTGMNTEAFF
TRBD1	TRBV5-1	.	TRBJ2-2	TGCGCCAGCAGCCCCACCGGGACAGAGAACACCGGGGAGCTGTTTTTT	CASSPTGTENTGELFF
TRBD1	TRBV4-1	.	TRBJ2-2	TGCGCCAGCAGCCAAGATCGGGGGACAGGGAGGACCGGGGAGCTGTTTTTT	CASSQDRGTGRTGELFF
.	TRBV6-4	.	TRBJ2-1	TGTGCCAGCAGTGACGTCCGGGGAAGGCAGCAGTTCTTC	CASSDVRGRQQFF
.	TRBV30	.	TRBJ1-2	TGTGCCTGGACCCGCCTCGAGTCAGGCTACACCTTC	CAWTRLESGYTF
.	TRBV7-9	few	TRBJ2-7	TGTGCCAGCAGCCGCCGAGGGTATCCGTACGAGCAGTACTTC	CASSRRGYPYEQYF
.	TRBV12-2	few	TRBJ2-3	TGTGCAAGTCGCGACAGCCGCGCAGATACGCAGTATTTT	CASRDSRADTQYF
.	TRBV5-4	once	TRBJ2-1	TGTGCCAGCAGCTTGGCGGCCCCGGGTAATGAGCAGTTCTTC	CASSLAAPGNEQFF
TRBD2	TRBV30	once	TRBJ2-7	TGTGCCTGGGTATCTAGCGGGAGCGGCGAGCAGTACTTC	CAWVSSGSGEQYF
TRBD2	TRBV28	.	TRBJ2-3	TGTGCCAGCAGTTTATTAGGCCTAGCGGGCGGCACAGATACGCAGTATTTT	CASSLLGLAGGTDTQYF
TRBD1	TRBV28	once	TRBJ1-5	TGTGCCAGCAGCGAGGGACAGTATAGCAATCAGCCCCAGCATTTT	CASSEGQYSNQPQHF
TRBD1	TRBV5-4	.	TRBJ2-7	TGTGCCAGCAGCCCTGGGACAGGGAACTACGAGCAGTACTTC	CASSPGTGNYEQYF
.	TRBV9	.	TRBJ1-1	TGTGCCAGCAGCAAACGGGACGGTGGGGGGACGGGCCCCCCTGAAGCTTTCTTT	CASSKRDGGGTGPPEAFF
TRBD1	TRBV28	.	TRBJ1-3	TGTGCCAGCACCGAACACAGGGGGTTTGGAAACACCATATATTTT	CASTEHRGFGNTIYF
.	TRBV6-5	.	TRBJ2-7	TGTGCCAGCAGTTACGTGCCGGAGGAGGTCAACGAGCAGTACTTC	CASSYVPEEVNEQYF
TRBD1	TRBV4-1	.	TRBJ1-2	TGCGCCAGCAGCCAACCGCCGGGACAGGGGAGAGGCTACACCTTC	CASSQPPGQGRGYTF
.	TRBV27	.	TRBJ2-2	TGTGCCAGCAGAAGCGTCGGATCCGGGGAGCTGTTTTTT	CASRSVGSGELFF
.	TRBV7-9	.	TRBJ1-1	TGTTCCAGCAGCTTTAAGCTGAACACTGAAGCTTTCTTT	CSSSFKLNTEAFF
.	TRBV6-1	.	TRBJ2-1	TGTGCCAGCAGTGAAAACTCAGGGTGGGGCAATGAGCAGTTCTTC	CASSENSGWGNEQFF
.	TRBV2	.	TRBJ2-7	TGTGCCAGCAGCCAACGACCCCCGCGGCGCTACGAGCAGTACTTC	CASSQRPPRRYEQYF
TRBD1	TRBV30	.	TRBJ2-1	TGTGCCTGGAGTCCTTGGCAGGGGGTTTCCTACAATGAGCAGTTCTTC	CAWSPWQGVSYNEQFF
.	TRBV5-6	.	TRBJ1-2	TGTGCCAGCAGCTTGGCCTTGAGGGGGTTGGGCTATGGCTACACCTTC	CASSLALRGLGYGYTF